This is a list of T cell receptor beta chains from one sample in a study of cytomegalovirus exposure and HLA in healthy donors. The protocol was immunoSEQ multiplex PCR, while the TCRdb copy is restricted to in-frame clones and leaves out a portion. Counted here are 150,000 to 200,000 clones, around 75% occurring once; the ten biggest clones make up around 1.5%. The sample comprised PBMCs. These receptors were collected from a woman aged 50 to 60 in good health and CMV-seronegative. The CDR3 runs from the conserved cysteine through the conserved F or W. D genes are given only for firm matches. A row's size may be missing; if present it is once, few, many or a size class.

V gene: TRBV29-1; clone size: NA; J gene: TRBJ2-1; D gene: NA; CDR3 protein: CSARLREPNEQFF; CDR3 DNA: TGCAGCGCTCGCCTCCGGGAACCAAATGAGCAGTTCTTC
V gene: TRBV11-2; clone size: NA; J gene: TRBJ1-4; D gene: NA; CDR3 protein: CASSRQQRKEKLFF; CDR3 DNA: TGTGCCAGCAGCCGACAGCAACGGAAAGAAAAACTGTTTTTT
V gene: TRBV9; clone size: NA; J gene: TRBJ1-2; D gene: NA; CDR3 protein: CATQGRSGGYTF; CDR3 DNA: TGTGCCACCCAGGGGCGGTCGGGTGGCTACACCTTC
V gene: TRBV15; clone size: NA; J gene: TRBJ1-2; D gene: NA; CDR3 protein: CATSRDQAYGYTF; CDR3 DNA: TGTGCCACCAGCAGAGATCAGGCTTATGGCTACACCTTC
V gene: TRBV14; clone size: NA; J gene: TRBJ1-6; D gene: NA; CDR3 protein: CASSQEFTGRTPLHF; CDR3 DNA: TGTGCCAGCAGCCAAGAGTTTACAGGCCGAACACCCCTCCACTTT
V gene: TRBV5-1; clone size: NA; J gene: TRBJ2-7; D gene: NA; CDR3 protein: CASSWVTGSYYEQYF; CDR3 DNA: TGCGCCAGCAGCTGGGTGACAGGATCCTACTACGAGCAGTACTTC
V gene: TRBV4-1; clone size: NA; J gene: TRBJ2-7; D gene: NA; CDR3 protein: CASSQRDAGRYEQYF; CDR3 DNA: TGCGCCAGCAGCCAACGCGACGCAGGGCGATACGAGCAGTACTTC
V gene: TRBV29-1; clone size: few; J gene: TRBJ2-5; D gene: TRBD1; CDR3 protein: CSVEGPGAGGHF; CDR3 DNA: TGCAGCGTTGAGGGACCGGGGGCAGGGGGCCACTTC
V gene: TRBV19; clone size: NA; J gene: TRBJ1-1; D gene: NA; CDR3 protein: CASSIDTVNTEAFF; CDR3 DNA: TGTGCCAGTAGTATTGACACGGTGAACACTGAAGCTTTCTTT
V gene: TRBV10-2; clone size: NA; J gene: TRBJ2-7; D gene: TRBD2; CDR3 protein: CASRDSGETYEQYF; CDR3 DNA: TGCGCCAGCAGGGATAGCGGGGAAACCTACGAGCAGTACTTC
V gene: TRBV20-1; clone size: NA; J gene: TRBJ1-2; D gene: NA; CDR3 protein: CSARDGGGYTF; CDR3 DNA: TGCAGTGCTAGAGACGGGGGAGGCTACACCTTC
V gene: TRBV5-1; clone size: NA; J gene: TRBJ2-3; D gene: NA; CDR3 protein: CASSYNREDTQYF; CDR3 DNA: TGCGCCAGCAGCTACAACAGGGAAGATACGCAGTATTTT
V gene: TRBV19; clone size: once; J gene: TRBJ2-4; D gene: NA; CDR3 protein: CASSISGLAKNIQYF; CDR3 DNA: TGTGCCAGTAGTATCTCAGGGTTAGCCAAAAACATTCAGTACTTC
V gene: TRBV6-5; clone size: once; J gene: TRBJ1-1; D gene: NA; CDR3 protein: CASSYSISGDTEAFF; CDR3 DNA: TGTGCCAGCAGTTACTCGATTTCGGGGGACACTGAAGCTTTCTTT
V gene: TRBV19; clone size: NA; J gene: TRBJ1-5; D gene: NA; CDR3 protein: CASSIAPDWGQQPQHF; CDR3 DNA: TGTGCCAGTAGTATAGCCCCCGACTGGGGCCAGCAGCCCCAGCATTTT
V gene: TRBV4-1; clone size: NA; J gene: TRBJ2-1; D gene: TRBD1; CDR3 protein: CASSQDRGQDEQFF; CDR3 DNA: TGCGCCAGCAGCCAAGATAGGGGACAGGATGAGCAGTTCTTC
V gene: TRBV7-7; clone size: NA; J gene: TRBJ2-1; D gene: NA; CDR3 protein: CASSDQRSSSYNEQFF; CDR3 DNA: TGTGCTAGCAGCGACCAGCGGAGTAGCTCCTACAATGAGCAGTTCTTC
V gene: TRBV6-1; clone size: few; J gene: TRBJ1-2; D gene: NA; CDR3 protein: CASSESQGVGGYTF; CDR3 DNA: TGTGCCAGCAGTGAATCCCAGGGCGTCGGGGGCTACACCTTC
V gene: TRBV2; clone size: NA; J gene: TRBJ2-7; D gene: NA; CDR3 protein: CASSRDTYEQYF; CDR3 DNA: TGTGCCAGCAGCCGAGATACCTACGAGCAGTACTTC
V gene: TRBV6-1; clone size: NA; J gene: TRBJ2-7; D gene: TRBD1; CDR3 protein: CASTPSGTGAYEQYF; CDR3 DNA: TGTGCCAGCACCCCATCCGGGACAGGTGCCTACGAGCAGTACTTC
V gene: TRBV19; clone size: NA; J gene: TRBJ1-4; D gene: NA; CDR3 protein: CASSIEAEKLFF; CDR3 DNA: TGTGCCAGTAGTATCGAGGCTGAAAAACTGTTTTTT
V gene: TRBV6-1; clone size: NA; J gene: TRBJ2-7; D gene: TRBD1; CDR3 protein: CASSGGGTGMYEQYF; CDR3 DNA: TGTGCCAGCAGTGGGGGCGGGACAGGGATGTACGAGCAGTACTTC
V gene: TRBV19; clone size: NA; J gene: TRBJ2-7; D gene: TRBD1; CDR3 protein: CASSRTGFGSYEQYF; CDR3 DNA: TGTGCCAGTAGCCGGACAGGGTTCGGCTCCTACGAGCAGTACTTC
V gene: TRBV10-3; clone size: NA; J gene: TRBJ2-7; D gene: TRBD1; CDR3 protein: CAISWDSSYEQYF; CDR3 DNA: TGTGCCATCAGTTGGGACAGCTCCTACGAGCAGTACTTC
V gene: TRBV9; clone size: NA; J gene: TRBJ2-3; D gene: TRBD2; CDR3 protein: CASSVSGAGMGTDTQYF; CDR3 DNA: TGTGCCAGCAGCGTCAGCGGGGCAGGGATGGGAACAGATACGCAGTATTTT
V gene: TRBV7-3; clone size: once; J gene: TRBJ1-1; D gene: TRBD1; CDR3 protein: CASSPDRDTEAFF; CDR3 DNA: TGTGCCAGCAGCCCTGACAGGGACACTGAAGCTTTCTTT
V gene: TRBV5-1; clone size: NA; J gene: TRBJ1-2; D gene: TRBD1; CDR3 protein: CASSFRTGTGDYGYTF; CDR3 DNA: TGCGCCAGCAGCTTTCGTACCGGGACAGGGGATTATGGCTACACCTTC
V gene: TRBV4-3; clone size: NA; J gene: TRBJ1-6; D gene: TRBD1; CDR3 protein: CASSQHRGLSPLHF; CDR3 DNA: TGCGCCAGCAGCCAGCACAGGGGGTTGTCACCCCTCCACTTT
V gene: TRBV13; clone size: NA; J gene: TRBJ2-7; D gene: TRBD2; CDR3 protein: CASSITSGTSGSFNSYEQYF; CDR3 DNA: TGTGCCAGCAGCATTACCTCTGGGACTAGCGGGAGTTTTAACTCCTACGAGCAGTACTTC
V gene: TRBV4-1; clone size: NA; J gene: TRBJ1-1; D gene: NA; CDR3 protein: CASSQDPFSRPEAFF; CDR3 DNA: TGCGCCAGCAGCCAAGACCCCTTTAGCCGCCCTGAAGCTTTCTTT
V gene: TRBV28; clone size: NA; J gene: TRBJ1-1; D gene: TRBD1; CDR3 protein: CASSFYGVGQGATEAFF; CDR3 DNA: TGTGCCAGCAGTTTTTATGGGGTGGGACAGGGGGCTACTGAAGCTTTCTTT
V gene: TRBV7-2; clone size: NA; J gene: TRBJ1-6; D gene: NA; CDR3 protein: CASSQERAAHNSPLHF; CDR3 DNA: TGTGCCAGCAGCCAAGAGCGGGCGGCCCATAATTCACCCCTCCACTTT
V gene: TRBV7-9; clone size: NA; J gene: TRBJ1-1; D gene: NA; CDR3 protein: CSSGRVGTEAFF; CDR3 DNA: TGTTCCAGCGGGAGGGTTGGGACTGAAGCTTTCTTT
V gene: TRBV5-4; clone size: NA; J gene: TRBJ2-1; D gene: TRBD2; CDR3 protein: CASSSLAGESFGEQFF; CDR3 DNA: TGTGCCAGCAGCTCCCTAGCGGGAGAGAGCTTCGGAGAGCAGTTCTTC
V gene: TRBV7-7; clone size: NA; J gene: TRBJ2-7; D gene: TRBD1; CDR3 protein: CASSLAEGQAYEQYF; CDR3 DNA: TGTGCTAGCAGCTTAGCGGAGGGACAGGCCTACGAGCAGTACTTC
V gene: TRBV9; clone size: NA; J gene: TRBJ2-2; D gene: TRBD1; CDR3 protein: CASSGGTANTGELFF; CDR3 DNA: TGTGCCAGCAGCGGTGGGACAGCGAACACCGGGGAGCTGTTTTTT
V gene: TRBV19; clone size: once; J gene: TRBJ2-5; D gene: TRBD1; CDR3 protein: CATSGQGSLTQYF; CDR3 DNA: TGTGCCACCTCGGGACAGGGGTCATTGACCCAGTACTTC
V gene: TRBV7-3; clone size: NA; J gene: TRBJ2-3; D gene: TRBD2; CDR3 protein: CASSLLSRGGADTQYF; CDR3 DNA: TGTGCCAGCAGCCTATTGTCCCGCGGGGGGGCAGATACGCAGTATTTT
V gene: TRBV7-8; clone size: NA; J gene: TRBJ1-2; D gene: NA; CDR3 protein: CASSLDHRNYGYTF; CDR3 DNA: TGTGCCAGCAGCTTAGATCACAGGAACTATGGCTACACCTTC
V gene: TRBV5-1; clone size: NA; J gene: TRBJ1-6; D gene: NA; CDR3 protein: CASSPISRVNSPLHF; CDR3 DNA: TGCGCCAGCAGCCCGATCAGTCGGGTGAATTCACCCCTCCACTTT
V gene: TRBV28; clone size: NA; J gene: TRBJ1-4; D gene: TRBD1; CDR3 protein: CASRERDRGVEKLFF; CDR3 DNA: TGTGCCAGCAGAGAGAGGGACAGGGGTGTTGAAAAACTGTTTTTT
V gene: TRBV4-2; clone size: NA; J gene: TRBJ1-5; D gene: NA; CDR3 protein: CASSQDGQGNQPQHF; CDR3 DNA: TGTGCCAGCAGCCAAGATGGTCAGGGCAATCAGCCCCAGCATTTT
V gene: TRBV25-1; clone size: NA; J gene: TRBJ2-3; D gene: TRBD2; CDR3 protein: CASSEMGLAGGRTDTQYF; CDR3 DNA: TGTGCCAGCAGTGAAATGGGGCTAGCGGGGGGGAGGACAGATACGCAGTATTTT
V gene: TRBV11-2; clone size: NA; J gene: TRBJ2-2; D gene: NA; CDR3 protein: CASSLDAETGTRGELFF; CDR3 DNA: TGTGCCAGCAGCTTAGATGCGGAGACCGGCACCCGCGGGGAGCTGTTTTTT
V gene: TRBV5-1; clone size: once; J gene: TRBJ2-5; D gene: NA; CDR3 protein: CASSLYPGESGTQYF; CDR3 DNA: TGCGCCAGCAGCTTGTACCCAGGGGAGTCGGGAACCCAGTACTTC
V gene: TRBV2; clone size: NA; J gene: TRBJ2-1; D gene: TRBD1; CDR3 protein: CASRRRDRGQGEQFF; CDR3 DNA: TGTGCCAGCAGGCGGCGGGACAGGGGGCAAGGTGAGCAGTTCTTC
V gene: TRBV27; clone size: NA; J gene: TRBJ1-1; D gene: NA; CDR3 protein: CASSFRGGQRIAAFF; CDR3 DNA: TGTGCCAGCAGTTTTCGGGGGGGCCAGAGGATTGCAGCTTTCTTT
V gene: TRBV9; clone size: few; J gene: TRBJ1-1; D gene: NA; CDR3 protein: CASSVVSVYTEAFF; CDR3 DNA: TGTGCCAGCAGCGTAGTATCAGTGTACACTGAAGCTTTCTTT
V gene: TRBV15; clone size: NA; J gene: TRBJ1-1; D gene: NA; CDR3 protein: CATSRAPRGANTEAFF; CDR3 DNA: TGTGCCACCAGCAGAGCCCCACGGGGGGCTAACACTGAAGCTTTCTTT
V gene: TRBV4-1; clone size: NA; J gene: TRBJ2-1; D gene: NA; CDR3 protein: CASSQGGTYNEQFF; CDR3 DNA: TGCGCCAGCAGCCAAGGAGGGACCTACAATGAGCAGTTCTTC
V gene: TRBV5-4; clone size: NA; J gene: TRBJ2-7; D gene: NA; CDR3 protein: CASSWGLLGYEQYF; CDR3 DNA: TGTGCCAGCAGCTGGGGACTGCTCGGCTACGAGCAGTACTTC
V gene: TRBV4-3; clone size: NA; J gene: TRBJ2-2; D gene: NA; CDR3 protein: CASSRGAGGVAGELFF; CDR3 DNA: TGCGCCAGCAGCCGAGGGGCGGGCGGGGTCGCCGGGGAGCTGTTTTTT
V gene: TRBV19; clone size: few; J gene: TRBJ1-6; D gene: NA; CDR3 protein: CASSSSLPPSLHF; CDR3 DNA: TGTGCCAGTAGTTCGTCCCTTCCTCCCTCTCTCCACTTT
V gene: TRBV19; clone size: NA; J gene: TRBJ1-6; D gene: NA; CDR3 protein: CASSIEWSYNSPLHF; CDR3 DNA: TGTGCCAGTAGTATTGAGTGGTCCTATAATTCACCCCTCCACTTT
V gene: TRBV11-3; clone size: NA; J gene: TRBJ2-5; D gene: NA; CDR3 protein: CASSLDRSQETQYF; CDR3 DNA: TGTGCCAGCAGCTTAGACAGGTCTCAAGAGACCCAGTACTTC
V gene: TRBV7-9; clone size: NA; J gene: TRBJ2-1; D gene: TRBD2; CDR3 protein: CATDPGGSEQFF; CDR3 DNA: TGTGCCACCGACCCGGGAGGTAGTGAGCAGTTCTTC